Listed below are T cell receptor beta chains from one sample, sequenced in a study of OX40 agonist ivuxolimab in advanced cancers. The assay was immunoSEQ multiplex PCR, and TCRdb's table has in-frame clones only and misses some. The sample consists of about 75,000 clones, under 95% of them appearing once. The sample consisted of CD4+ or CD8+ T cells sorted from blood, taken in a trial of the OX40 agonist ivuxolimab. All receptors come from an adult with an advanced solid tumor such as melanoma, head and neck, liver or kidney cancer. Each CDR3 is given with its conserved first and last residue. D genes are given only for firm matches. A row's size may be missing; if present it is once, few, many or a size class.

v_gene	j_gene	abundance	d_gene	CDR3aa	CDR3nt
TRBV14	TRBJ2-1	once	TRBD1	CASSQIDRGTYNEQFF	TGTGCCAGCAGCCAGATAGACAGGGGGACCTACAATGAGCAGTTCTTC
TRBV7-2	TRBJ2-1	NA	TRBD1	CASSLGGQGRGEQFF	TGTGCCAGCAGCTTAGGGGGACAGGGGAGAGGTGAGCAGTTCTTC
TRBV7-3	TRBJ1-6	NA	TRBD1	CASSMDRGGNSPLHF	TGTGCCAGCAGCATGGACAGGGGAGGCAATTCACCCCTCCACTTT
TRBV19	TRBJ2-5	NA	TRBD1	CASSQEGQGGETQYF	TGTGCCAGTAGCCAGGAGGGACAGGGAGGAGAGACCCAGTACTTC
TRBV7-8	TRBJ2-3	NA	NA	CASSFSGPNTDTQYF	TGTGCCAGCAGCTTCAGTGGTCCTAACACAGATACGCAGTATTTT
TRBV4-2	TRBJ2-7	NA	NA	CASSQAVVIRDRSSYEQYF	TGTGCCAGCAGCCAAGCCGTCGTTATACGGGACCGAAGCTCTTACGAGCAGTACTTC
TRBV28	TRBJ1-5	NA	NA	CASSLKGGVKPQHF	TGTGCCAGCAGTTTAAAGGGAGGGGTGAAGCCCCAGCATTTT
TRBV5-1	TRBJ2-7	NA	NA	CASSLAGILSYEQYF	TGCGCCAGCAGCTTGGCGGGAATCCTCTCCTACGAGCAGTACTTC
TRBV5-4	TRBJ2-2	NA	NA	CASTPFIGEGTGELFF	TGTGCCAGCACCCCGTTCATAGGGGAAGGCACCGGGGAGCTGTTTTTT
TRBV5-1	TRBJ1-6	NA	TRBD1	CASSLGAGTGDNSPLHF	TGCGCCAGCAGCTTGGGGGCCGGGACAGGGGATAATTCACCCCTCCACTTT
TRBV6-5	TRBJ1-1	NA	TRBD1	CASRGRQGRGTEAFF	TGTGCCAGCAGGGGGAGACAGGGCCGAGGGACTGAAGCTTTCTTT
TRBV6-5	TRBJ1-2	NA	NA	CASSYSSAYNYGYTF	TGTGCCAGCAGTTACTCTTCAGCCTATAACTATGGCTACACCTTC
TRBV5-4	TRBJ2-1	NA	TRBD2	CASSPPAVAGVGEQFF	TGTGCCAGCAGCCCCCCCGCGGTAGCGGGGGTTGGTGAGCAGTTCTTC
TRBV7-2	TRBJ1-3	NA	NA	CASSRITGGGSNTIYF	TGTGCCAGCAGCAGGATAACGGGAGGAGGATCGAACACCATATATTTT
TRBV30	TRBJ1-2	NA	NA	CAKGQGWETNYGYTF	TGTGCGAAAGGGCAGGGATGGGAAACTAACTATGGCTACACCTTC
TRBV10-3	TRBJ1-6	NA	NA	CAISEGIQNSPLHF	TGTGCCATCAGTGAAGGGATTCAGAATTCACCCCTCCACTTT
TRBV28	TRBJ2-7	NA	TRBD2	CASSPTLAGTYEQYF	TGTGCCAGCAGTCCCACTCTAGCGGGGACCTACGAGCAGTACTTC
TRBV5-1	TRBJ2-7	NA	NA	CASSLAPYEQYF	TGCGCCAGCAGCTTGGCCCCCTACGAGCAGTACTTC
TRBV19	TRBJ1-1	NA	NA	CASSIVANTEAFF	TGTGCCAGTAGTATAGTGGCAAACACTGAAGCTTTCTTT
TRBV28	TRBJ2-1	NA	NA	CASSSPEGAYNEQFF	TGTGCCAGCAGTTCACCAGAGGGAGCCTACAATGAGCAGTTCTTC
TRBV11-3	TRBJ2-1	NA	NA	CASSLNDREQFF	TGTGCCAGCAGCTTAAACGACAGGGAGCAGTTCTTC
TRBV5-5	TRBJ2-7	NA	TRBD1	CASSLAGTVGYEQYF	TGTGCCAGCAGCTTGGCCGGGACAGTTGGCTACGAGCAGTACTTC
TRBV28	TRBJ1-4	NA	NA	CASSPWAGSNEKLFF	TGTGCCAGCAGCCCATGGGCAGGGAGTAATGAAAAACTGTTTTTT
TRBV25-1	TRBJ2-5	NA	NA	CASSAYKETQYF	TGTGCCAGCAGTGCCTATAAAGAGACCCAGTACTTC
TRBV5-1	TRBJ2-3	NA	NA	CASSFNLAGNTDTQYF	TGCGCCAGCAGCTTTAATCTGGCAGGGAACACAGATACGCAGTATTTT
TRBV5-1	TRBJ2-7	NA	TRBD1	CASSPGQGGSYEQYF	TGCGCCAGCAGCCCCGGACAGGGGGGCTCCTACGAGCAGTACTTC
TRBV7-6	TRBJ2-7	NA	NA	CASSLSGSSVYEQYF	TGTGCCAGCAGCTTATCAGGTTCTAGCGTATACGAGCAGTACTTC
TRBV5-4	TRBJ2-3	NA	TRBD1	CASSLTTGGGDTQYF	TGTGCCAGCAGCTTGACGACAGGGGGAGGAGATACGCAGTATTTT
TRBV9	TRBJ1-4	once	TRBD1	CASSGQGNNEKLFF	TGTGCCAGCAGCGGACAGGGAAATAATGAAAAACTGTTTTTT
TRBV4-3	TRBJ2-1	NA	NA	CASSRQALTTAFLSSYNEQFF	TGCGCCAGCAGCCGCCAAGCTTTGACTACTGCGTTTTTGAGCTCCTACAATGAGCAGTTCTTC
TRBV4-3	TRBJ1-2	NA	TRBD1	CASSPENPTGDYGYTF	TGCGCCAGCAGCCCCGAAAACCCCACAGGGGACTATGGCTACACCTTC
TRBV5-6	TRBJ2-5	once	NA	CASSSLIQGPQLGTQYF	TGTGCCAGCAGCTCACTGATACAGGGCCCACAACTAGGGACCCAGTACTTC
TRBV5-1	TRBJ2-5	NA	NA	CASSSADRGPGETQYF	TGCGCCAGCAGCTCGGCGGACCGGGGGCCGGGGGAGACCCAGTACTTC
TRBV5-1	TRBJ1-2	NA	NA	CASTQDDYGYTF	TGCGCCAGCACGCAGGATGACTATGGCTACACCTTC
TRBV7-9	TRBJ1-2	NA	TRBD1	CASTQDRTNYGYTF	TGTGCCAGCACCCAGGACAGGACGAACTATGGCTACACCTTC
TRBV11-3	TRBJ2-1	NA	NA	CASSSPGALDREQFF	TGTGCCAGCAGCTCTCCAGGGGCGTTGGACCGGGAGCAGTTCTTC
TRBV28	TRBJ1-5	NA	TRBD1	CASRPDRGGNQPQHF	TGTGCCAGCAGACCCGACAGGGGCGGCAATCAGCCCCAGCATTTT
TRBV7-3	TRBJ2-3	NA	NA	CASSLTGPTDTQYF	TGTGCCAGCAGCTTAACAGGACCCACAGATACGCAGTATTTT
TRBV9	TRBJ2-3	once	TRBD2	CASSVAGTSGDTQYF	TGTGCCAGCAGCGTAGCCGGGACTAGCGGAGATACGCAGTATTTT
TRBV9	TRBJ2-3	NA	TRBD2	CASSVGTSVYTQYF	TGTGCCAGCAGCGTCGGGACTAGTGTGTATACGCAGTATTTT
TRBV18	TRBJ2-3	NA	TRBD1	CASSTRQGSTDTQYF	TGTGCCAGCTCAACCCGACAGGGGTCCACAGATACGCAGTATTTT
TRBV29-1	TRBJ2-5	NA	TRBD2	CSVVAGAPETQYF	TGCAGCGTTGTGGCGGGAGCCCCGGAGACCCAGTACTTC
TRBV5-6	TRBJ1-1	once	TRBD1	CASSLGIGGVWTEAFF	TGTGCCAGCAGCTTGGGTATAGGGGGCGTTTGGACTGAAGCTTTCTTT
TRBV9	TRBJ2-7	NA	TRBD1	CASSTGQGIYEQYF	TGTGCCAGCAGCACGGGACAGGGGATCTACGAGCAGTACTTC
TRBV21-1	TRBJ1-4	NA	NA	CASSKGTAPCEKLFF	TGTGCCAGCAGCAAGGGGACAGCTCCATGTGAAAAACTGTTTTTT
TRBV19	TRBJ1-2	NA	NA	CASSIGQGRADGYTF	TGTGCCAGTAGTATCGGGCAGGGCCGAGCAGATGGCTACACCTTC
TRBV6-6	TRBJ1-5	NA	NA	CASSYGSNQPQHF	TGTGCCAGCAGTTATGGGAGCAATCAGCCCCAGCATTTT
TRBV18	TRBJ1-2	NA	TRBD1	CASSPRQGANGYTF	TGTGCCAGCTCACCAAGACAGGGGGCCAATGGCTACACCTTC
TRBV7-9	TRBJ2-5	NA	NA	CAREEGEETQYF	TGTGCCCGTGAGGAGGGCGAAGAGACCCAGTACTTC
TRBV5-6	TRBJ2-7	NA	TRBD1	CASSLQGAGTYEQYF	TGTGCCAGCAGTCTACAGGGGGCAGGGACCTACGAGCAGTACTTC
TRBV28	TRBJ1-1	NA	NA	CASSFHSMNTEAFF	TGTGCCAGCAGTTTTCACAGCATGAACACTGAAGCTTTCTTT
TRBV19	TRBJ2-1	once	TRBD2	CASSIGASGNNEQFF	TGTGCCAGTAGTATAGGGGCTAGCGGAAACAATGAGCAGTTCTTC
TRBV5-4	TRBJ2-5	once	NA	CASSQDLQETQYF	TGTGCCAGCAGCCAGGACTTACAAGAGACCCAGTACTTC
TRBV9	TRBJ1-6	NA	TRBD1	CASSVAEGAGSPLHF	TGTGCCAGCAGCGTAGCGGAGGGGGCAGGTTCACCCCTCCACTTT